A single sample is the source of the 24 T cell receptor beta chains below, sequenced in a study of T cells in Graves' hyperthyroidism and ophthalmopathy (dated by TCRdb to the late 2010s). The library relied on multiplex PCR. TCRdb lists the instrument as Illumina HiSeq 2000. Amplification of TCR beta CDR3 regions was carried out from RNA transcripts. The first round of RT-PCR for the TCR CDR3 was performed with the HTBI primer set and the Qiagen OneStep RT-PCR kit. Through fastp at Q25 and MiXCR, TCRdb rebuilt clones from the public reads, retaining in-frame beta chains. Every CDR3 protein is listed once, alongside the most common genes and DNA of its rows. This sample holds fewer than 800,000 distinct CDR3 sequences; 16% were observed only once. The top ten clones comprise approximately 8.4% of the sample. The specimen was blood. These receptors were obtained from a man aged 18 to 30 with Graves' hyperthyroidism.

The sample holds a few counts of this clonotype. This chain links TRBV5-6 with TRBJ2-1, with 7 bases lining up with TRBD2. V shed 7 bases and J 3 bases; nucleotides not matched to a gene: 7. Germline CDR1 SGHDT, CDR2 YYEEEE. The CDR3 spans 14 residues. The CDR3 loop reads CASRVAGVYNEQFF. CDR3 nucleotides: TGTGCCAGCCGAGTAGCGGGCGTCTACAATGAGCAGTTCTTC.

This chain links TRBV9 with TRBJ2-7, with TRBD1 matching over 8 bases. The V and J ends lost 3 bases and 5 bases, in that order; junction bases with no gene match: 7. There are 14 residues in the CDR3. CDR1 is SGDLS and CDR2 is YYNGEE in the germline V gene. Here the CDR3 reads CASSGRQGPHEQYF. The CDR3 bases are TGTGCCAGCAGCGGGCGACAGGGGCCCCACGAGCAGTACTTC.

The sample holds a few counts of this clonotype. The chain joins TRBV20-1 to TRBJ2-7; 11 nucleotides line up with TRBD2. CDR1 DFQATT and CDR2 SNEGSKA come from the germline V gene (reference sequence). Unmatched junction bases numbered 4, after V lost 4 bases and J lost 2 bases. The CDR3 has 14 residues. The CDR3 DNA is TGCAGTGCTACCCTTAGCGGGAGGGCCTACGAGCAGTACTTC. Its translation is CSATLSGRAYEQYF.

This rearrangement joins TRBV2 to TRBJ2-5; TRBD2 aligns across 7 bases. CDR1 SNHLY and CDR2 FYNNEI come from the germline V gene. The CDR3 is 14 residues long. The trim removed 5 bases at V and 5 bases at J, leaving 8 bases unmatched. CDR3 amino acids: CASSPGTNVETQYF. CDR3 nucleotides: TGTGCCAGCAGTCCCGGGACTAATGTTGAGACCCAGTACTTC. Full variable domain (outside the CDR3, taken from reference TRBV2 and TRBJ2-5): EPEVTQTPSHQVTQMGQEVILRCVPISNHLYFYWYRQILGQKVEFLVSFYNNEISEKSEIFDDQFSVERPDGSNFTLKIRSTKLEDSAMYFCASSPGTNVETQYFGPGTRLLVL.

CDR3 in amino acids: CATSEPDIIRGQFF. Written as DNA, the CDR3 is TGTGCCACCAGTGAACCAGACATAATCCGAGGGCAGTTCTTC. The chain has TRBV24-1 and TRBJ2-1; no clear D gene. V lost 4 bases and J 12 bases, leaving 18 bases between the germline ends. CDR1 and CDR2 from the germline V gene are KGHDR and SFDVKD. This CDR3 has 14 amino acids.

As for this clonotype: With a much larger clone just one base away, this may be a read error. The chain carries TRBV29-1 and TRBJ2-3; D is tentatively TRBD1 or TRBD2 (5 bases each). The germline V and J ends were trimmed by 6 bases and 5 bases, with 24 bases remaining between them. CDR1 is SQVTM and CDR2 is ANQGSEA in the germline V gene. The CDR3 totals 16 residues. Here the CDR3 DNA reads TGCAGCGTGTCATCTTTCCGGGACCCCCGGGGAGATACGCAGTATTTT. Translation gives CSVSSFRDPRGDTQYF.

The rearrangement joins TRBV19 to TRBJ2-1; TRBD1 matches 9 bases. CDR3 size: 16 residues. Germline V CDR1 and CDR2: LNHDA, SQIVND (reference sequence). V lost 6 bases to trimming and J lost 1 base; unmatched junction nucleotides: 7. Written as DNA, the CDR3 is TGTGCCAGTAGAGCCCGACAGGGGGTATCCTACAATGAGCAGTTCTTC. Translating gives CASRARQGVSYNEQFF. The full variable domain, with the rest looked up from reference TRBV19 and TRBJ2-1, is DGGITQSPKYLFRKEGQNVTLSCEQNLNHDAMYWYRQDPGQGLRLIYYSQIVNDFQKGDIAEGYSVSREKKESFPLTVTSAQKNPTAFYLCASRARQGVSYNEQFFGPGTRLTVL.

The chain couples TRBV9 to TRBJ2-5, with D tentatively TRBD1 (5 bases). The CDR3 loop spans 15 amino acids. V was pared by 0 bases and J by 5 bases, with 14 bases between. Germline CDR1 SGDLS, CDR2 YYNGEE. The CDR3 spells CASSVGQLSRETQYF. In nucleotides, the CDR3 is TGTGCCAGCAGCGTAGGACAGTTGAGTCGCGAGACCCAGTACTTC. The full variable domain, in which reference TRBV9 and TRBJ2-5 provide the parts outside the CDR3, is DSGVTQTPKHLITATGQRVTLRCSPRSGDLSVYWYQQSLDQGLQFLIQYYNGEERAKGNILERFSAQQFPDLHSELNLSSLELGDSALYFCASSVGQLSRETQYFGPGTRLLVL.

Ten or more counts support this clonotype. The J gene is TRBJ2-1, the V gene TRBV28, with D perhaps matching TRBD1 (5 bases). This CDR3 is built from 13 residues. Trimming cost V 4 bases and J 1 base, with 5 bases left between them. CDR1 and CDR2 from the germline V gene are MDHEN and SYDVKM. CDR3 sequence (DNA): TGTGCCAGCAGTTCAGGGTCCTACAATGAGCAGTTCTTC. This sequence encodes CASSSGSYNEQFF.

Many counts were recorded for this clonotype. The J gene is TRBJ2-7, the V gene TRBV29-1, with a weak D call TRBD1 (6 bases). The CDR3 sequence is 13 residues long. The germline V gene has CDR1 SQVTM and CDR2 ANQGSEA. V lost 6 bases and J 1 base, leaving 13 bases between the germline ends. CDR3 protein: CSVGDTSSYEQYF. The CDR3 nucleotides read TGCAGCGTGGGGGACACCTCTTCCTACGAGCAGTACTTC.

This clonotype was found a few times. V usage is TRBV5-4 and J usage is TRBJ2-1; no firm D call. The V gene's germline CDR1 is SGHNT and CDR2 YYREEE (reference sequence). The CDR3 loop spans 16 amino acids. Deletions cut 0 bases from V and 0 bases from J, with 10 bases between. Written as DNA, the CDR3 is TGTGCCAGCAGCTTGGACAGCGCGAGCTCCTACAATGAGCAGTTCTTC. Protein: CASSLDSASSYNEQFF.

This clonotype was recorded many times. The chain carries TRBV12-3 or TRBV12-4 and TRBJ2-1; TRBD2 matches 8 bases. After removal of 3 bases from V and 3 bases from J, the junction contained 1 base not matched to a gene. The CDR3 has 14 residues. CDR3 sequence reads: CASSFSGVYNEQFF. The DNA for the CDR3 is TGTGCCAGCAGTTTTAGCGGGGTCTACAATGAGCAGTTCTTC.

In this sample, this clonotype turned up many times. Written as DNA, the CDR3 is TGCGCCAGCAGCCAAGATGGTGGAGCTTTCTTT. It encodes CASSQDGGAFF. V gene TRBV4-1 combines with J gene TRBJ1-1, with no clear D. This CDR3 has 11 amino acids. V lost 0 bases and J lost 10, with 6 bases in between. Germline loops: CDR1 MGHRA, CDR2 YSYEKL.

This clonotype was recorded at least ten times. The chain employs TRBV11-2 and TRBJ2-1, with D tentatively TRBD1 (6 bases). The ends were cut back, 1 base at V and 2 bases at J, with 9 bases in the middle. CDR1 and CDR2 (germline): SGHAT, FQNNGV. The CDR3 loop spans 15 amino acids. The chain's CDR3 is CASSLAWGPYNEQFF. DNA of the CDR3: TGTGCCAGCAGCTTAGCCTGGGGGCCCTACAATGAGCAGTTCTTC.

The rearrangement joins TRBV5-4 to TRBJ2-1; perhaps TRBD2 as D (5 bases). Germline CDR1 reads SGHNT; CDR2 reads YYREEE (reference sequence). V was cut by 2 bases and J by 0 bases, with 9 bases left in between. The CDR3 covers 15 residues. For the CDR3, the DNA is TGTGCCAGCAGCTTAAAGGACTTCTCCTACAATGAGCAGTTCTTC. It encodes CASSLKDFSYNEQFF.

This clonotype was observed a handful of times. The rearrangement links TRBV24-1 to TRBJ2-2; D gene unclear. The germline V gene encodes CDR1 KGHDR and CDR2 SFDVKD. CDR3 length: 13 residues. With 10 bases removed from V and 8 bases from J, the gap between germline ends came to 16 bases. For the CDR3, the DNA is TGTGCCACGGAAGACTTGGGGATGGGGGAGCTGTTTTTT. This codes for CATEDLGMGELFF.

This rearrangement joins TRBV6-9 to TRBJ2-7, with a tentative D call TRBD2 (6 bases). V was pared by 3 bases and J by 0 bases, with 12 bases between. The CDR3 runs to 15 residues. Germline CDR1 reads MNHGY; CDR2 reads SVAAGI. CDR3 nucleotide sequence: TGTGCCAGCAGTTACATCGCGGGACCCTCCTACGAGCAGTACTTC. Translated: CASSYIAGPSYEQYF.

Only a few counts were recorded for this clonotype. This sequence joins TRBV3-1 and TRBJ2-1; tentatively, D is TRBD1 (5 bases). V was pared by 0 bases and J by 0 bases, with 21 bases between. The CDR3 loop spans 20 amino acids. Germline V gene lookup returns CDR1 LGHDT and CDR2 YNNKEL (reference sequence). DNA of the CDR3: TGTGCCAGCAGCCAAGAACCAGGGTTTCTGTATGGTGGCTCCTACAATGAGCAGTTCTTC. As protein: CASSQEPGFLYGGSYNEQFF.

The table lists this clonotype with many counts. The rearrangement joins TRBV7-3 to TRBJ2-1, with 13 positions matching TRBD2. Per germline, CDR1 SGHTA and CDR2 FQGTGA. Trimming cost V 2 bases and J 7 bases; bases outside gene matches: 8. This CDR3 is 17 amino acids long. In nucleotides, the CDR3 is TGTGCCAGCAGCTTACTACTAGCGGGAGGGTACCCGAATGAGCAGTTCTTC. Translation gives CASSLLLAGGYPNEQFF.

This clonotype has a handful of counts. The genes are TRBV29-1 and TRBJ1-1, with TRBD1 as a possible D gene (5 bases). Trimming took 4 bases from V and 4 from J, leaving 13 bases between them. This CDR3 has 13 amino acids. Germline V gene sequence: CDR1 SQVTM, CDR2 ANQGSEA. CDR3 sequence (DNA): TGCAGCGTTGTTTCCGGGGGGGGCACTGAAGCTTTCTTT. Translating it yields CSVVSGGGTEAFF.

This clonotype was recorded many times. The rearrangement uses TRBV12-3 or TRBV12-4 and TRBJ2-1, with no clear D. There are 13 residues in the CDR3. V gave up 10 bases and J gave up 1 base, with 11 bases separating them. In DNA form, the CDR3 reads TGTGCCATCACCTGGGATTCCTACAATGAGCAGTTCTTC. Translating gives CAITWDSYNEQFF.

At least ten counts were recorded for this clonotype. CDR3 DNA sequence: TGTGCCACCAGTGAGTCCGGGACAGCAGGTGGCTACACCTTC. Translation gives CATSESGTAGGYTF. This chain links TRBV24-1 with TRBJ1-2; the match to TRBD1 covers 7 bases. Germline lookup yields CDR1 KGHDR and CDR2 SFDVKD. Losses at the gene ends were 4 bases for V and 7 bases for J; bases not matched to a gene: 8. The CDR3 contains 14 residues.

Regarding this clonotype: Since a much larger clone is just one base distant, this may be a read error. The V gene is TRBV6-1, the J gene TRBJ2-2, with D possibly called TRBD1 or TRBD2 (5 bases each). Germline V CDR1 and CDR2: MNHNS, SASEGT. There are 13 residues in the CDR3. CDR3 loop: CASSRDGTGELVF. The CDR3 DNA is TGTGCCAGCAGTCGGGACGGCACCGGGGAGCTGGTTTTT.

The chain is built from TRBV6-2 or TRBV6-3 and TRBJ2-3, with D possibly being TRBD2 (5 bases). CDR1 and CDR2 (germline): MNHEY, SVGEGT. CDR3 length equals 15 residues. V shed 2 bases and J shed 2 bases, with 11 bases lying between them. The CDR3 sequence is CASSYNPGSTDTQYF. DNA of the CDR3: TGTGCCAGCAGTTACAATCCGGGATCCACAGATACGCAGTATTTT.